The source of this TCR beta chain is a study of breast tumors, draining lymph nodes, adjacent tissues. Regarding the study as a whole: Luminal-like breast cancer showed significantly greater tumor-nontumor repertoire similarity than basal-like breast cancer did. Data fit most tumor T cells coming from lymph node, expanding in tumor. Tumor repertoires ranked between lymph nodes and nontumor tissue in diversity, with V and J gene preferences. That most tumor T cells come from lymph nodes remained unproven.

TCRdb recomputed calls from the multiplex PCR reads with MiXCR, one row per CDR3 protein. The sample holds 150,000 to 200,000 distinct CDR3 sequences, 30% to 35% seen once. This clonotype was observed at least ten times. Its antigen is undetermined. With 2 bases clipped from V and 2 bases from J, the junction kept 7 bases outside the gene matches. The germline gives CDR1 SGHDN, CDR2 FVKESK. CDR3 length equals 16 residues. Axillary draining lymph nodes of breast cancer patients supplied the node samples. The sequence came from a female donor with breast cancer. Some clones in this sample may be carry-over from other donors' samples. The chain uses TRBV14 and TRBJ2-3, with 7 bases fitting TRBD1. Sequencing was done on a sample of axillary lymph node tissue. In DNA, the CDR3 is TGTGCCAGCAGCCAATTTATCAGGGGGTCCACAGATACGCAGTATTTT. Protein sequence: CASSQFIRGSTDTQYF.